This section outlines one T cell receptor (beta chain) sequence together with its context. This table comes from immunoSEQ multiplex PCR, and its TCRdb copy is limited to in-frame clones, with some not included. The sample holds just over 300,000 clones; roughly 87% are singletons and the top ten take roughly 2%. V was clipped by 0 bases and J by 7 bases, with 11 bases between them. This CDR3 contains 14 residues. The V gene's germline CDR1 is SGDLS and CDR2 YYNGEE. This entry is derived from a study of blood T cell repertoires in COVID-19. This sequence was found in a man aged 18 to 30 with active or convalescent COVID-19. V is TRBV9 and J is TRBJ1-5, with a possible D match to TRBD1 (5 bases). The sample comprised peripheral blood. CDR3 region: CASSVAGRGQPQHF. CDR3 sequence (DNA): TGTGCCAGCAGCGTAGCTGGGAGGGGACAGCCCCAGCATTTT.